The T cell receptor (beta chain) described here comes from a study of early T cells in non-severe SARS-CoV-2 infection. Across the whole study: Sequencing used unsorted whole-blood bulk RNA, so chains lack pairing. Findings of the study overall: The matching step, a VDJdb search, favored anti-spike CD8 responses and missed private and CD4 specificities.

Attachment of unique molecular identifiers to individual cDNA molecules was performed. From the 5' RACE reads, TCRdb called clonotypes with MiXCR, one entry per CDR3 protein. In the table there are some 77,000 distinct CDR3 sequences, 13% of which are singletons. On this clonotype itself: The antigen is not known.

Sequencing was carried out using whole blood. This TCR was sampled from an adult who was a healthcare worker with PCR-confirmed SARS-CoV-2 infection or an uninfected control (not recorded which).

The CDR3 DNA reads TGTGCCAGCAGTATACGGGAGCAGTTCTTC. Translating it yields CASSIREQFF. The chain has TRBV7-2 and TRBJ2-1; unclear D gene. From germline, CDR1 is SGHTA and CDR2 FQGNSA. The CDR3 has 10 residues. Trimming pared 6 bases from V and 10 bases from J, leaving 7 bases between.